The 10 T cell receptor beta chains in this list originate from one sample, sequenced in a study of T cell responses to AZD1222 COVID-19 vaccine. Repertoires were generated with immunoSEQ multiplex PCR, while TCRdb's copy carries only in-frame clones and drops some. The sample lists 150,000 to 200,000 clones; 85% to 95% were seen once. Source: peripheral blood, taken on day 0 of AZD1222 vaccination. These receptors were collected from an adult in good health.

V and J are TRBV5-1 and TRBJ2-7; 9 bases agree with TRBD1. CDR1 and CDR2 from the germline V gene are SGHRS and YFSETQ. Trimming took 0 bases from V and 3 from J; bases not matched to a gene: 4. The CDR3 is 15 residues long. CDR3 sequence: CASSLGGTGFYEQYF. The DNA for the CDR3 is TGCGCCAGCAGCTTGGGGGGGACAGGGTTCTACGAGCAGTACTTC.

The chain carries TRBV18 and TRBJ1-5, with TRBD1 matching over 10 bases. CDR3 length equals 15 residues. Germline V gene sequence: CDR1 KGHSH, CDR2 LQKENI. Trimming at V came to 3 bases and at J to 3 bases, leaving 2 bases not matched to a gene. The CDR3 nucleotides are TGTGCCAGCTCACCGACAGGGGGCGCCAATCAGCCCCAGCATTTT. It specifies CASSPTGGANQPQHF. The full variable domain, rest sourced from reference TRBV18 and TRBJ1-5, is NAGVMQNPRHLVRRRGQEARLRCSPMKGHSHVYWYRQLPEEGLKFMVYLQKENIIDESGMPKERFSAEFPKEGPSILRIQQVVRGDSAAYFCASSPTGGANQPQHFGDGTRLSIL.

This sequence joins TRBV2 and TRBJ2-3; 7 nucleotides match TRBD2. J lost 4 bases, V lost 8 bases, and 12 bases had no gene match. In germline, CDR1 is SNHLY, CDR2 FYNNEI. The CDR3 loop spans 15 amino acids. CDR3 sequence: CASFPQGGSPDTQYF. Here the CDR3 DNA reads TGTGCCAGCTTCCCTCAGGGCGGGAGTCCAGATACGCAGTATTTT.

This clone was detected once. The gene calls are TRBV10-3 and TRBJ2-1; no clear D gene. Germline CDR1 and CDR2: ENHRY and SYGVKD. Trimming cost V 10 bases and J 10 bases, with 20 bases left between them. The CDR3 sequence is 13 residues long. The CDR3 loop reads CATESGPPSEQFF. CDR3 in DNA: TGTGCCACAGAGTCCGGGCCCCCCAGCGAGCAGTTCTTC.

The CDR3 nucleotides are TGTGCCAGCAGTCCCCCCGGGAGGTCCTACGAGCAGTACTTC. Its protein is CASSPPGRSYEQYF. V is TRBV6-5 and J is TRBJ2-7; the match to TRBD2 covers 7 bases. This CDR3 spans 14 amino acids. Trimming cost V 5 bases and J 1 base; bases outside gene matches: 5. Germline loops: CDR1 MNHEY, CDR2 SVGAGI.

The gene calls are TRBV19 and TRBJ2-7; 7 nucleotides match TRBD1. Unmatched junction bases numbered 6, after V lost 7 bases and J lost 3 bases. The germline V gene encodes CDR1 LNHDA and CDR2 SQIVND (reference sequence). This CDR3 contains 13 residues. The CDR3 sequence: CASNLGQNYEQYF. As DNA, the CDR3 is TGTGCCAGTAACCTGGGACAGAACTACGAGCAGTACTTC.

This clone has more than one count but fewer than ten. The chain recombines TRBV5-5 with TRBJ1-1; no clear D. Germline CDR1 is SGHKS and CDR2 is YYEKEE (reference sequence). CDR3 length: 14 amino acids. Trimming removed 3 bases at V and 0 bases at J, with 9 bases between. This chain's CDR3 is CASSSLNMNTEAFF. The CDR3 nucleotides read TGTGCCAGCAGCTCCTTAAATATGAACACTGAAGCTTTCTTT.

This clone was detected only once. This CDR3 reads CATSSESRYNEQFF. DNA for the CDR3: TGTGCCACCAGCAGTGAAAGCAGATACAATGAGCAGTTCTTC. This rearrangement joins TRBV15 to TRBJ2-1; D gene uncertain. The CDR3 is 14 residues long. The germline CDR1 and CDR2 sequences are LNHNV and YYDKDF (reference sequence). V lost 3 bases, J lost 4 bases, and 10 bases lay in between.

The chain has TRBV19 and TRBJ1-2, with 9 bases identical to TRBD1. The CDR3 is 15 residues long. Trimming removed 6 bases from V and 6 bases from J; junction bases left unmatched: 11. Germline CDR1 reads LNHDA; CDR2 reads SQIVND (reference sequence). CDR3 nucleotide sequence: TGTGCCAGTAGGGACAACGGACAGGGGATGGATGGCTACACCTTC. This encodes CASRDNGQGMDGYTF.

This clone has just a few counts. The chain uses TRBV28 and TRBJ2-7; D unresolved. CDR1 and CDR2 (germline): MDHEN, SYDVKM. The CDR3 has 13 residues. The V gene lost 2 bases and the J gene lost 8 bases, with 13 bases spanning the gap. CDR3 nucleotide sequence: TGTGCCAGCAGTTTAAAGGTCCCTAGGAAGCAGTACTTC. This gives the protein CASSLKVPRKQYF. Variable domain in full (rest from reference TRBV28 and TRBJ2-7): DVKVTQSSRYLVKRTGEKVFLECVQDMDHENMFWYRQDPGLGLRLIYFSYDVKMKEKGDIPEGYSVSREKKERFSLILESASTNQTSMYLCASSLKVPRKQYFGPGTRLTVT.